This T cell receptor (beta chain) was captured in a study of T cell repertoires in cytomegalovirus infection. Study results and limitations: Summed frequency of shared TCR beta families picked out CMV carriers who also had the relevant HLA.

TCRdb itself ran the reads through MiXCR, one entry per CDR3 protein. Of around 900,000 distinct CDR3 sequences in the sample, around a third are singletons; the top ten hold around 15%. This clonotype was picked up a small number of times. Its target is not known. This sequence originates from a human donor in good health (CMV status not recorded). Some clones in this sample may be carry-over from other donors' samples. Specimen: cultured CD8+ T cells from PBMCs, collected from culture after CMV antigen stimulation.

The CDR3 DNA follows: TGCAGTGCTAGAACTTCCGGGACTAGCGGGGTCCTAATCCAAGAGACCCAGTACTTC. Encoded protein: CSARTSGTSGVLIQETQYF. V is TRBV20-1 and J is TRBJ2-5, with 13 bases identical to TRBD2. The CDR3 covers 19 residues. Germline loops: CDR1 DFQATT, CDR2 SNEGSKA (reference sequence). With 2 bases clipped from V and 1 base from J, the junction kept 13 bases outside the gene matches.